What follows describes a single TCR beta chain. Its cognate antigen is unknown. TCRdb's copy holds only in-frame clones and misses some; the assay was immunoSEQ multiplex PCR. The table shows some 130,000 clones, with almost 85% occurring only once. These data originate in a study of cytomegalovirus exposure and HLA in healthy donors. General study findings and limits: Despite most TCR sequences being rare, some public TCRs occurred in many donors.

This CDR3 spans 15 amino acids. Germline CDR1 is SNHLY and CDR2 is FYNNEI. V lost 3 bases, J lost 14 bases, and 25 bases lay in between. The TCR comes from a man aged 30 to 45 in good health and CMV-seropositive. The chain carries TRBV2 and TRBJ1-2, with a tentative D call TRBD1 (6 bases). Sequenced material: PBMCs. The CDR3 sequence: CASSDGTRALSLGTF. Here the CDR3 DNA reads TGTGCCAGCAGTGACGGGACAAGGGCCCTCTCATTGGGTACCTTC.